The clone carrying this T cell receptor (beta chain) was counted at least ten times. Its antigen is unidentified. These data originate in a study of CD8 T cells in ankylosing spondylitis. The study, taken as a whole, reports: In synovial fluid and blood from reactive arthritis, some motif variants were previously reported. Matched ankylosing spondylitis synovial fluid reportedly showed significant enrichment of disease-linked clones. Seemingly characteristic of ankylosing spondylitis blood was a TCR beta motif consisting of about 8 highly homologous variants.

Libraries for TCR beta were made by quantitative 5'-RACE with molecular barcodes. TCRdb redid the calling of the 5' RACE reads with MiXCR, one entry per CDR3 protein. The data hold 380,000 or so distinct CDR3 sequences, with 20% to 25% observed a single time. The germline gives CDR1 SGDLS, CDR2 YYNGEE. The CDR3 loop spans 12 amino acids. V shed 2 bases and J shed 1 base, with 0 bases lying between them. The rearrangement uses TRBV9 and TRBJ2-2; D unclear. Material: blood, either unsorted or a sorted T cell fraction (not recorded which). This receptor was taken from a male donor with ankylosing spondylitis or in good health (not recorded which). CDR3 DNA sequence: TGTGCCAGCAGCGTGAACACCGGGGAGCTGTTTTTT. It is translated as CASSVNTGELFF.